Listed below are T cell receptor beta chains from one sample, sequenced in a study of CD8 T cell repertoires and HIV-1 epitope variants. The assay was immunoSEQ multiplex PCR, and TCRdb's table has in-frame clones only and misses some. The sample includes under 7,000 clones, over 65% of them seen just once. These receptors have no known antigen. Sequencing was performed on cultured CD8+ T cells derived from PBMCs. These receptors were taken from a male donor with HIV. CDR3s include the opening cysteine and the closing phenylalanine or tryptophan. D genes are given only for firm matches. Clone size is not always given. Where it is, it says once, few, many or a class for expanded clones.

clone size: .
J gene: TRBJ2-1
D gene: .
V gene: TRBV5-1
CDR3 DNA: TGCGCCAGCAGCTTGGAAGGAGAGACCTACAATGAGCAGTTCTTC
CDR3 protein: CASSLEGETYNEQFF

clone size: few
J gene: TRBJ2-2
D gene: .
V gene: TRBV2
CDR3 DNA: TGTGCCAGCAGTGCGGGGGCTAGCGGTATGCGAGACACCGGGGAGCTGTTTTTT
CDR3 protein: CASSAGASGMRDTGELFF

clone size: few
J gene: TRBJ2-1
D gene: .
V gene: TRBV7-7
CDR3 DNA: TGTGCTAGCAGCTCGGGACTGAACGACAATGAGCAGTTCTTC
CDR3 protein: CASSSGLNDNEQFF

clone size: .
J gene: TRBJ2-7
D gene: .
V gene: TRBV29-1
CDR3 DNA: TGCAGCGTTGAAGGGCAGGATTCCGGTTACGAGCAGTACTTC
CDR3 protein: CSVEGQDSGYEQYF

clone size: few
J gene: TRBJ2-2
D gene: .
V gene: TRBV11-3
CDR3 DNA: TGTGCCAGCAGCTTTAGAAGGACCGGGGAGCTGTTTTTT
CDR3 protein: CASSFRRTGELFF

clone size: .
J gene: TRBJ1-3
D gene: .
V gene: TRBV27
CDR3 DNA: TGTGCCAGCAGTGCACAGGGTAGAGGTACTGGAAACACCATATATTTT
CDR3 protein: CASSAQGRGTGNTIYF

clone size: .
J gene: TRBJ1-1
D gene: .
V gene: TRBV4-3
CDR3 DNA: TGCGCCAGCAGCCAAGAAGAAGGAGATCACGGACCAAACACTGAAGCTTTCTTT
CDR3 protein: CASSQEEGDHGPNTEAFF

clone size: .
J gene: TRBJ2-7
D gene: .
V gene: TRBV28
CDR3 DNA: TGTGCCAGCAGTCAATGGACCCTCTACGAGCAGTACTTC
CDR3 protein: CASSQWTLYEQYF

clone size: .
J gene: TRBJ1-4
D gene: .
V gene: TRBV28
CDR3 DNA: TGTGCCAGCAGTTTGCCGGGTCGGATGAATGAAAAACTGTTTTTT
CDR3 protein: CASSLPGRMNEKLFF

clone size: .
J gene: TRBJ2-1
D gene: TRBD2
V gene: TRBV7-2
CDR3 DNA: TGTGCCAGCAGCTTTTCACCGGGACTAGCGGGGGTCAATGAGCAGTTCTTC
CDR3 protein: CASSFSPGLAGVNEQFF

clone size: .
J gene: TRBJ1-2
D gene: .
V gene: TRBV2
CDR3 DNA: TGTGCCAGCAGTCCAGGGCCGACTAACTATGGCTACACCTTC
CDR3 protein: CASSPGPTNYGYTF

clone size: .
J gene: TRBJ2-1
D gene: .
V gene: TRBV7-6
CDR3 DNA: TGTGCCAGCAGCTTTATACAAGGGGGGGAGGATGAGCAGTTCTTC
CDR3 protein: CASSFIQGGEDEQFF

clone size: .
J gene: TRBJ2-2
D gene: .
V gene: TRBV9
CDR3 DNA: TGTGCCAGCGGCCAAGACACCGGGGAGCTGTTTTTT
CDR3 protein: CASGQDTGELFF

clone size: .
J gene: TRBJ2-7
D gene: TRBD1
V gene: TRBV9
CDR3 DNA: TGTGCCAGCAGCCTCGGGGACAGGGCCTACGAGCAGTACTTC
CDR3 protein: CASSLGDRAYEQYF

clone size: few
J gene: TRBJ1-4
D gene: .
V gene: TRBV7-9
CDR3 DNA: TGTGCCAGCAGCTTGGCGGGGAGAGGGGAAAAACTGTTTTTT
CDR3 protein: CASSLAGRGEKLFF

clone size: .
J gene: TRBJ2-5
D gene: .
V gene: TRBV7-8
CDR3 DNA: TGTGCCAGCAGCTTACCAGGGTCCGCTGGAGAGCAAGAGACCCAGTACTTC
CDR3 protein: CASSLPGSAGEQETQYF

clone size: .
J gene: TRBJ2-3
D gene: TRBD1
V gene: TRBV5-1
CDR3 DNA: TGCGCCAGCAGCTTGGATGGGACAGACACAGATACGCAGTATTTT
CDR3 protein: CASSLDGTDTDTQYF

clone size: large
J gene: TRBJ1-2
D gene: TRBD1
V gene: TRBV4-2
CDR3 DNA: TGTGCCAGCAGCCTAGGGGACAGCGGGAGGGGTGGCTACACCTTC
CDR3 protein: CASSLGDSGRGGYTF

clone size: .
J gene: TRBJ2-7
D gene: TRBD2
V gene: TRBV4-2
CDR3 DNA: TGTGCCAGCAGCCAAGTTGGGGGGGACGAGCAGTACTTC
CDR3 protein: CASSQVGGDEQYF

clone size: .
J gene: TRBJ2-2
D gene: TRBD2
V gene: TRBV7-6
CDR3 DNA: TGTGCCAGCAGCCGCATGACTAGCGGGAGGACCGGGGAGCTGTTTTTT
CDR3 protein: CASSRMTSGRTGELFF

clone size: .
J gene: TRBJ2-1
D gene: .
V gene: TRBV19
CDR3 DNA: TGTGCCAGTAGTCCCTGGATAGCGGAGAACAATGAGCAGTTCTTC
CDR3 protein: CASSPWIAENNEQFF

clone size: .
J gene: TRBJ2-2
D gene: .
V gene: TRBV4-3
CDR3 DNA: TGCGCCAGCAGCCAAGAGTCGGGGTTCCCCGGGGAGCTGTTTTTT
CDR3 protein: CASSQESGFPGELFF

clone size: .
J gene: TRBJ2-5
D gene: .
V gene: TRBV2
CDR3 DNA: TGTGCCAGCAGTGATCCGGACAGCGCTTGGGGGACCCAGTACTTC
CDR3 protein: CASSDPDSAWGTQYF

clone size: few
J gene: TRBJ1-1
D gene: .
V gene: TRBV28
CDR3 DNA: TGTGCCAGCAGTTCTACAGGGATCGGGCACACTGAAGCTTTCTTT
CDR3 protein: CASSSTGIGHTEAFF

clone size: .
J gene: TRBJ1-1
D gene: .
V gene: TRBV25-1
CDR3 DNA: TGTGCCAGCAGTGATAACACACCGGGACTTTCGGAGAACACTGAAGCTTTCTTT
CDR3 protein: CASSDNTPGLSENTEAFF

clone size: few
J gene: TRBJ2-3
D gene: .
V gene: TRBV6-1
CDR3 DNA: TGTGCCAGCAGCCTACAGGGAGATACGCAGTATTTT
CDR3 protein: CASSLQGDTQYF

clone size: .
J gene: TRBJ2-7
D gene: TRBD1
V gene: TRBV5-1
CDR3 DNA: TGCGCCAGCAGCTTGGATGGGGACAGGGGGTTGGGCGAGCAGTACTTC
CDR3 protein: CASSLDGDRGLGEQYF

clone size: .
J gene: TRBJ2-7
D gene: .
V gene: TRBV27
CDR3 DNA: TGTGCCAGCAGTAGAGGTGACTACGAGCAGTACTTC
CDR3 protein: CASSRGDYEQYF

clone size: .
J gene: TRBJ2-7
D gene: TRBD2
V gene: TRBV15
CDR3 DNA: TGTGCCACCAGCAGAGATGGGGGGGTAGCGGAGCAGTACTTC
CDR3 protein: CATSRDGGVAEQYF

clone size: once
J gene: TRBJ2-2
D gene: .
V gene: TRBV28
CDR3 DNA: TGTGCCAGCAGTTTTTTGACAGCGAACACCGGGGAGCTGTTTTTT
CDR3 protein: CASSFLTANTGELFF

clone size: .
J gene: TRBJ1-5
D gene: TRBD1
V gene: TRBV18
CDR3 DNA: TGTGCCAGCTCACGAGGGACAGGCAATCAGCCCCAGCATTTT
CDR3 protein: CASSRGTGNQPQHF

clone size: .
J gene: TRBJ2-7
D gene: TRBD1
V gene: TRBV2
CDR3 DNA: TGTGCCAGCAGTGGGGTTGGGACAGTAACCTACGAGCAGTACTTC
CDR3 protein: CASSGVGTVTYEQYF

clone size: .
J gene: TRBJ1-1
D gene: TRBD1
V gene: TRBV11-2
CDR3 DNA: TGTGCCAGCTCAGGACAGGGACCTGAAGCTTTCTTT
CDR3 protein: CASSGQGPEAFF

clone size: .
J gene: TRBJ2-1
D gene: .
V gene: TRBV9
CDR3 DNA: TGTGCCAGCAGCGTAGACCCAGCCGGCAATGAGCAGTTCTTC
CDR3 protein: CASSVDPAGNEQFF

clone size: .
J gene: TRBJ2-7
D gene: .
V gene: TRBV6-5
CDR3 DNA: TGTGCCAGCAGTTACGGGGGAGGCGAGCAGTACTTC
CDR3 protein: CASSYGGGEQYF

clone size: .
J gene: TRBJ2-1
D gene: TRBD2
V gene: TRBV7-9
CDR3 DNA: TGTGCCAGCAGCTTAACGGGACTAGCGAATGAGCAGTTCTTC
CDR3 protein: CASSLTGLANEQFF

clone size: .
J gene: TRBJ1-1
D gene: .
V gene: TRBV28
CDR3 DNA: TGTGCCAGCAGTTTGTCTTCGACACATAACACTGAAGCTTTCTTT
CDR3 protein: CASSLSSTHNTEAFF

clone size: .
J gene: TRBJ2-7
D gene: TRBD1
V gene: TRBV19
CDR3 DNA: TGTGCCAGTAGTAGAGGGACAGCCTACGAGCAGTACTTC
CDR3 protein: CASSRGTAYEQYF